The clone carrying this T cell receptor (beta chain) was counted between two and nine times. This sample is part of a study of preoperative IRX-2 immunotherapy in early breast cancer. This CDR3 comprises 15 residues. With V trimmed by 1 base and J by 5 bases, 3 bases remained unmatched. Germline V gene sequence: CDR1 LNHNV, CDR2 YYDKDF (reference sequence). This table comes from immunoSEQ multiplex PCR, and its TCRdb copy is limited to in-frame clones, with some not included. The sample lists under 35,000 clones; 65% to 85% were seen once. The sample's treatment: preoperative locoregional IRX-2 cytokine immunotherapy. Preoperative locoregional IRX-2 cytokine immunotherapy was tested in the phase Ib source study.

The chain combines TRBV15 with TRBJ2-3, with 10 bases lining up with TRBD2. The biological material was taken from a patient treated with IRX-2 immunotherapy. This TCR came from a human donor with breast cancer. CDR3 DNA: TGTGCCACCAGCAGAGGAGCGGGGGGGCTAGATACGCAGTATTTT. The encoded protein is CATSRGAGGLDTQYF.